This is a list of T cell receptor beta chains from one sample in a study of shared clonotypes between healthy human individuals. Profiling relied on immunoSEQ multiplex PCR, and the TCRdb table lists in-frame clones only, not all of them. The sample includes around 2,100,000 clones, over 85% of them seen just once. The source material was naive CD8+ T cells sorted from blood. Source of these receptors: a young man in good health. CDR3s include the opening cysteine and the closing phenylalanine or tryptophan. D genes are given only for firm matches. Not every row has a clone size; where given, it reads once, few, many or a size class.

once	TRBV13	16	TRBJ2-2	TRBD2	CASSLLAGGKIGELFF	TGTGCCAGCAGCTTACTAGCGGGGGGAAAGATCGGGGAGCTGTTTTTT
once	TRBV4-1	13	TRBJ2-3	TRBD1	CASSFRTGDTQYF	TGCGCCAGCAGCTTTAGGACAGGGGATACGCAGTATTTT
.	TRBV5-6	16	TRBJ2-7	TRBD1	CASSFTGTGGIYEQYF	TGTGCCAGCAGCTTTACCGGGACAGGGGGTATCTACGAGCAGTACTTC
.	TRBV30	13	TRBJ1-1	.	CAWSSGAGGEAFF	TGTGCCTGGAGCAGTGGCGCCGGGGGGGAAGCTTTCTTT
.	TRBV6-6	11	TRBJ1-2	.	CASTVDGGYTF	TGTGCCAGCACAGTGGACGGTGGCTACACCTTC
few	TRBV5-1	15	TRBJ2-2	.	CASSLYGPGTGELFF	TGCGCCAGCAGCTTGTACGGGCCGGGCACCGGGGAGCTGTTTTTT
once	TRBV27	13	TRBJ2-7	.	CASSLWGGHEQYF	TGTGCCAGCAGTTTATGGGGGGGGCACGAGCAGTACTTC
.	TRBV7-9	15	TRBJ2-5	.	CASSSPRTLRETQYF	TGTGCCAGCAGCTCCCCCAGGACACTTCGGGAGACCCAGTACTTC
once	TRBV28	13	TRBJ2-5	.	CATQLPRQETQYF	TGTGCCACCCAATTACCTAGGCAAGAGACCCAGTACTTC
.	TRBV13	15	TRBJ2-4	.	CASSLGDGGKNIQYF	TGTGCCAGCAGCTTGGGGGACGGTGGCAAAAACATTCAGTACTTC
.	TRBV11-2	13	TRBJ1-1	.	CASSIEMNTEAFF	TGTGCCAGCAGCATAGAGATGAACACTGAAGCTTTCTTT
.	TRBV7-9	15	TRBJ1-2	.	CASSSTSSPYYGYTF	TGTGCCAGCAGCTCGACAAGCTCTCCCTACTATGGCTACACCTTC
.	TRBV10-2	14	TRBJ2-7	TRBD1	CASSQGGRAYEQYF	TGCGCCAGCAGTCAAGGGGGCAGAGCCTACGAGCAGTACTTC
.	TRBV5-1	19	TRBJ2-7	.	CASSLRGQGALAGPLEQYF	TGCGCCAGCAGCTTGAGGGGCCAGGGGGCTTTAGCGGGGCCCCTCGAGCAGTACTTC
.	TRBV7-9	15	TRBJ1-4	TRBD1	CASSPQEGQREKLFF	TGTGCCAGCAGCCCCCAGGAGGGACAGAGAGAAAAACTGTTTTTT
once	TRBV7-9	17	TRBJ2-3	TRBD2	CASSLDGLAGATDTQYF	TGTGCCAGCAGCTTAGACGGACTAGCGGGGGCCACAGATACGCAGTATTTT